The sequence of this TCR beta chain was determined in a study of shared clonotypes between healthy human individuals. Findings of the study overall: Researchers sampled blood only, noting tissue repertoires likely differ. Compared with memory subsets, naive subsets generally had larger estimated richness.

The authors ran the assay at deep level. Every subset's genomic DNA went evenly onto several immunoSEQ plates. Method: immunoSEQ multiplex PCR; TCRdb's copy keeps in-frame clones and lacks some. This table holds 2,500,000 or so clones, approximately 94% found once. A remark on this clone: Its antigen is still unknown.

Specimen: naive CD4+ T cells from PBMCs. As to subset: CD45RA+ positively selected. The receptor comes from a man aged 18 to 35 in good health. Some clones in this sample may be carry-over from other donors' samples.

The CDR3 region is CASSDVSRKNTDTQYF. CDR3 sequence (DNA): TGCGCCAGCAGTGATGTGTCGAGGAAAAACACAGATACGCAGTATTTT. This sequence joins TRBV10-1 and TRBJ2-3; D is ambiguous. The CDR3 has 16 residues. The germline V gene encodes CDR1 WNHNN and CDR2 SYGVQD (reference sequence). Trimming cost V 3 bases and J 2 bases, with 15 bases left between them.